The 24 T cell receptor beta chains in this list originate from one sample, sequenced in a study of post-analysis software for immune sequencing data. Study-wide findings and caveats: Controls had lower frequencies than patients of about 5 TRBV segments, which included TRBV5-6, TRBV5-1 and TRBV20-1.

The library was made from cDNA and included unique molecular identifiers. TCRdb re-derived calls from the PCR reads in MiXCR, one entry per CDR3 protein. This sample has 550,000 to 700,000 distinct CDR3 sequences, with 44% found just once. These receptors have no known antigen. The sample consisted of blood. The receptor source for this set is a girl aged 5-17 years with multiple sclerosis.

The chain employs TRBV5-1 and TRBJ2-6, with 7 bases fitting TRBD1. J gave up 0 bases and V 4 bases, and 7 bases lay outside the gene matches. CDR3 length: 17 amino acids. CDR1 is SGHRS and CDR2 is YFSETQ in the germline V gene. The CDR3 is CASSAGTADSGANVLTF. As DNA, the CDR3 is TGCGCCAGCAGCGCAGGGACAGCCGACTCTGGGGCCAACGTCCTGACTTTC.

This clonotype was observed a few times. J is TRBJ1-2 and V is TRBV4-1, with 8 bases lining up with TRBD1. The CDR3 has 14 residues. Germline V gives CDR1 MGHRA, CDR2 YSYEKL. V shed 9 bases, J shed 3 bases, and the junction held 9 bases outside the gene matches. The CDR3 is CASQRTGLDYGYTF. For the CDR3, the DNA is TGCGCCAGTCAACGGACAGGGTTGGACTATGGCTACACCTTC.

This clonotype was recorded many times. The V gene is TRBV5-1, the J gene TRBJ1-1, with D possibly being TRBD1 (6 bases). The V and J ends lost 4 bases and 2 bases respectively, with 9 bases between them. The CDR3 totals 13 residues. The germline gives CDR1 SGHRS, CDR2 YFSETQ. Here the CDR3 reads CASSPDSNTEAFF. CDR3 DNA: TGCGCCAGCAGCCCGGACAGTAACACTGAAGCTTTCTTT.

The chain joins TRBV12-3 or TRBV12-4 to TRBJ1-2, with TRBD1 identical over 12 bases. CDR3 length: 19 amino acids. V trimming: 7 bases; J trimming: 8 bases; junction bases outside the gene matches: 23. For the CDR3, the DNA is TGTGCCAGCACCCACTCTTCCGGGACAGGGGGCAAGGAGTCGGGCGGCTACACCTTC. Residues: CASTHSSGTGGKESGGYTF.

In DNA form, the CDR3 reads TGCGCCAGCAGCTTGTCGCTCCTGGCAGATACGCAGTATTTT. As protein: CASSLSLLADTQYF. The chain combines TRBV5-1 with TRBJ2-3; D uncertain. The CDR3 is 14 residues long. Germline CDR1 and CDR2: SGHRS and YFSETQ. V lost 1 base, J lost 4 bases, and 10 bases lay in between.

This sequence joins TRBV7-2 and TRBJ2-7, with unresolved D. Germline V gene data show CDR1 as SGHTA and CDR2 as FQGNSA. V gave up 6 bases and J gave up 0 bases, with 15 bases separating them. The CDR3 length is 15 residues. DNA for the CDR3: TGTGCCAGCAGAAAAACCCGGACGGCCTCCTACGAGCAGTACTTC. Its translation is CASRKTRTASYEQYF.

Comment on this clonotype: Possible read error: a much larger clone is one base away. The chain combines TRBV7-9 with TRBJ2-3; 10 nucleotides agree with TRBD2. The CDR3 has 15 residues. Germline CDR1 SEHNR, CDR2 FQNEAQ (reference sequence). The CDR3 is CVSSLASGGSDTQYF. CDR3 coding DNA: TGTGTCAGCAGCTTAGCTAGCGGGGGATCAGATACGCAGTATTTT.

The chain has TRBV6-1 and TRBJ2-5; D may be TRBD1 or TRBD2 (5 bases each). V shed 6 bases and J shed 7 bases, with 21 bases lying between them. The CDR3 has 15 residues. The V gene's germline CDR1 is MNHNS and CDR2 SASEGT. The CDR3 DNA sequence: TGTGCCAGCAGCATAAGGGGCGGGCTCCACGGGACCCAGTACTTC. Translating gives CASSIRGGLHGTQYF.

About this clonotype: A junction boundary mismatches the germline segment, possibly from a read error. The J gene is TRBJ1-2, the V gene TRBV6-5, with a weak D call TRBD1 (5 bases). Germline CDR1 and CDR2: MNHEY and SVGAGI. This CDR3 spans 15 amino acids. DNA of the CDR3: TGTGCCCGCAGTTACTCGAGGGCAGGGAACTATGGCTACACCTTC. It yields the protein CARSYSRAGNYGYTF.

The V call is TRBV7-2, the J call TRBJ1-1; no definite D call. Trimming stripped 5 bases from V and 3 bases from J, with 10 bases between. Germline CDR1 and CDR2: SGHTA and FQGNSA. The CDR3 extends over 13 amino acids. The CDR3 region is CASSLQSDTEAFF. The CDR3 bases are TGTGCCAGCAGCCTCCAGAGCGACACTGAAGCTTTCTTT.

This clonotype has a handful of counts. The chain combines TRBV24-1 with TRBJ2-5; 12 bases are a match to TRBD1. V shed 4 bases, J shed 11 bases, and the junction held 10 bases outside the gene matches. Germline V gives CDR1 KGHDR, CDR2 SFDVKD. The CDR3 totals 15 residues. CDR3 in amino acids: CATSDAGTGGMGQYF. CDR3 DNA: TGTGCCACCAGTGACGCCGGGACAGGGGGCATGGGGCAGTACTTC.

This clonotype has at least ten counts. The chain links TRBV5-1 to TRBJ1-5; maybe TRBD1 (5 bases). CDR1 is SGHRS and CDR2 is YFSETQ in the germline V gene. V was pared by 4 bases and J by 0 bases, with 11 bases between. This CDR3 comprises 15 residues. The CDR3 nucleotides are TGCGCCAGCAGCGCCGGGGGAGATAGCAATCAGCCCCAGCATTTT. Residues: CASSAGGDSNQPQHF.

J is TRBJ1-2 and V is TRBV20-1, with unresolved D. V lost 5 bases, J lost 10 bases, and 20 bases lay in between. Germline CDR1 reads DFQATT; CDR2 reads SNEGSKA (reference sequence). The CDR3 loop spans 13 amino acids. CDR3 region: CSAPLRAPQDYTF. The CDR3 region has the DNA TGCAGTGCTCCACTTAGGGCACCCCAGGACTACACCTTC.

This clonotype has more than one count but fewer than ten. This chain connects TRBV6-5 to TRBJ2-3; D not certain. The CDR3 is 13 residues long. Germline CDR1 MNHEY, CDR2 SVGAGI. The V and J ends lost 7 bases and 1 base respectively, with 9 bases between them. CDR3 protein: CASTAPGTDTQYF. The CDR3 DNA follows: TGTGCCAGCACGGCCCCGGGCACAGATACGCAGTATTTT.

The sample holds many counts of this clonotype. Compared with germline, one end of the junction differs, possibly owing to a read error. This chain joins TRBV12-3 or TRBV12-4 and TRBJ2-7; D is unresolved. The CDR3 has 12 amino acids. As DNA, the CDR3 is TGTGCCAGCAGCTTAGTCCTCTACGAGCAGTACTTC. Its translation is CASSLVLYEQYF.

The rearrangement uses TRBV13 and TRBJ2-1; 7 positions agree with TRBD2. Germline-derived CDR1 and CDR2 are PRHDT and FYEKMQ (reference sequence). The V and J ends lost 5 bases and 4 bases, in that order; junction bases with no gene match: 8. The CDR3 has 15 amino acids. CDR3 sequence reads: CASSPGGFGYNEQFF. As DNA, the CDR3 is TGTGCCAGCAGCCCGGGAGGATTCGGGTACAATGAGCAGTTCTTC.

J is TRBJ2-5 and V is TRBV10-3, with 10 bases identical to TRBD2. The junction had 9 bases not matched to a gene; V was cut back by 3 bases and J by 5 bases. Germline CDR1 is ENHRY and CDR2 is SYGVKD. The CDR3 runs to 16 residues. CDR3 sequence: CAISDPASGSRETQYF. The DNA of the CDR3 is TGTGCCATCAGTGATCCCGCTAGCGGGAGTAGGGAGACCCAGTACTTC.

A few counts support this clonotype. The gene calls are TRBV4-2 and TRBJ1-2, with D perhaps matching TRBD1 (5 bases). V lost 4 bases to trimming and J lost 7 bases, with 19 bases between them. CDR3 length: 15 amino acids. CDR1 is LGHNA and CDR2 is YNFKEQ in the germline V gene. DNA of the CDR3: TGTGCCAGCAGCCCCGGAAGAGGGGAAGCAAGTGGCTACACCTTC. Translating gives CASSPGRGEASGYTF.

CDR3 loop: CASSDWVVGAKNIQYF. The DNA for the CDR3 is TGCGCCAGCTCCGATTGGGTAGTGGGAGCCAAAAACATTCAGTACTTC. The V call is TRBV5-1, the J call TRBJ2-4; unclear D gene. Trimming took 7 bases from V and 0 from J, leaving 17 bases between them. Germline loops: CDR1 SGHRS, CDR2 YFSETQ. The CDR3 consists of 16 residues.

This clonotype appeared once. A much larger clone differs from this one at a single base, so this may be a read error. The chain links TRBV12-3 or TRBV12-4 to TRBJ1-2; TRBD1 matches 8 bases. V lost 6 bases to trimming and J lost 3 bases; unmatched junction nucleotides: 6. The CDR3 spans 14 residues. The DNA for the CDR3 is TGTGCCAGCAGCCGGACAGGGATGGACTATGGCTACACCTTC. It specifies CASSRTGMDYGYTF.

This clonotype was seen a handful of times. V is TRBV5-1 and J is TRBJ2-5, with D perhaps given as TRBD1 or TRBD2 (5 bases each). The CDR3 is 17 residues long. Deletions cut 0 bases from V and 1 base from J, with 16 bases between. The germline gives CDR1 SGHRS, CDR2 YFSETQ. The CDR3 region has the DNA TGCGCCAGCAGCTTGGTGGGGACCGGGACGAGCCAAGAGACCCAGTACTTC. It yields the protein CASSLVGTGTSQETQYF.

The rearrangement uses TRBV5-6 and TRBJ1-4; D not resolved. Germline CDR1 and CDR2: SGHDT and YYEEEE. The V end was cut by 2 bases, the J end by 0 bases, with 14 bases between. The CDR3 consists of 17 residues. CDR3 coding DNA: TGTGCCAGCAGCTTTAAGTTTGATACAACAACTAATGAAAAACTGTTTTTT. Residues: CASSFKFDTTTNEKLFF. Complete variable domain (other parts from reference TRBV5-6 and TRBJ1-4): DAGVTQSPTHLIKTRGQQVTLRCSPKSGHDTVSWYQQALGQGPQFIFQYYEEEERQRGNFPDRFSGHQFPNYSSELNVNALLLGDSALYLCASSFKFDTTTNEKLFFGSGTQLSVL.

The rearrangement joins TRBV7-6 to TRBJ1-5, with D maybe TRBD1 (5 bases). V was clipped by 5 bases and J by 0 bases, with 11 bases between them. The CDR3 runs to 15 residues. The germline gives CDR1 SGHVS, CDR2 FNYEAQ. The CDR3 protein is CASSMTAYSNQPQHF. Written as DNA, the CDR3 is TGTGCCAGCAGCATGACAGCTTATAGCAATCAGCCCCAGCATTTT.

This clonotype was seen a few times. The chain carries TRBV6-2 or TRBV6-3 and TRBJ2-7; D is undetermined. The germline CDR1 and CDR2 sequences are MNHEY and SVGEGT. V was trimmed by 6 bases and J by 3 bases, leaving 12 bases between them. This CDR3 has 13 amino acids. CDR3 protein: CASRDSSLYEQYF. As DNA, the CDR3 is TGTGCCAGCAGAGACTCCAGCCTCTACGAGCAGTACTTC.